Reported below is one T cell receptor (beta chain). What it binds is not known. The study assayed some 110,000 TCR templates per sample. The data were produced by immunoSEQ multiplex PCR, yet TCRdb's version contains in-frame clones alone and is incomplete. The profile shows about 100,000 clones, around 95% of them singletons. This sample is part of a study of siplizumab effects on memory and regulatory T cells. General study findings and limits: The authors could not assign a naive or memory phenotype to roughly 75-97% of proliferating CD4+ or CD8+ clones. Memory cells seemed less diverse than naive T cells, which seemed major alloresponse contributors. With siplizumab, mappable alloreactive CD4+ clones averaged roughly 72% Treg-derived, versus around 27% in controls.

The CDR3 is made up of 9 amino acids. Germline CDR1 reads DFQATT; CDR2 reads SNEGSKA (reference sequence). V gave up 6 bases and J gave up 5 bases, with 4 bases separating them. This chain joins TRBV20-1 and TRBJ1-2; D not resolved. The clonotype was recovered from a human donor in good health. The sequencing sample was made of Tregs sorted from blood. The CDR3 spells CSAGYGYTF. CDR3 DNA sequence: TGCAGTGCAGGGTATGGCTACACCTTC.